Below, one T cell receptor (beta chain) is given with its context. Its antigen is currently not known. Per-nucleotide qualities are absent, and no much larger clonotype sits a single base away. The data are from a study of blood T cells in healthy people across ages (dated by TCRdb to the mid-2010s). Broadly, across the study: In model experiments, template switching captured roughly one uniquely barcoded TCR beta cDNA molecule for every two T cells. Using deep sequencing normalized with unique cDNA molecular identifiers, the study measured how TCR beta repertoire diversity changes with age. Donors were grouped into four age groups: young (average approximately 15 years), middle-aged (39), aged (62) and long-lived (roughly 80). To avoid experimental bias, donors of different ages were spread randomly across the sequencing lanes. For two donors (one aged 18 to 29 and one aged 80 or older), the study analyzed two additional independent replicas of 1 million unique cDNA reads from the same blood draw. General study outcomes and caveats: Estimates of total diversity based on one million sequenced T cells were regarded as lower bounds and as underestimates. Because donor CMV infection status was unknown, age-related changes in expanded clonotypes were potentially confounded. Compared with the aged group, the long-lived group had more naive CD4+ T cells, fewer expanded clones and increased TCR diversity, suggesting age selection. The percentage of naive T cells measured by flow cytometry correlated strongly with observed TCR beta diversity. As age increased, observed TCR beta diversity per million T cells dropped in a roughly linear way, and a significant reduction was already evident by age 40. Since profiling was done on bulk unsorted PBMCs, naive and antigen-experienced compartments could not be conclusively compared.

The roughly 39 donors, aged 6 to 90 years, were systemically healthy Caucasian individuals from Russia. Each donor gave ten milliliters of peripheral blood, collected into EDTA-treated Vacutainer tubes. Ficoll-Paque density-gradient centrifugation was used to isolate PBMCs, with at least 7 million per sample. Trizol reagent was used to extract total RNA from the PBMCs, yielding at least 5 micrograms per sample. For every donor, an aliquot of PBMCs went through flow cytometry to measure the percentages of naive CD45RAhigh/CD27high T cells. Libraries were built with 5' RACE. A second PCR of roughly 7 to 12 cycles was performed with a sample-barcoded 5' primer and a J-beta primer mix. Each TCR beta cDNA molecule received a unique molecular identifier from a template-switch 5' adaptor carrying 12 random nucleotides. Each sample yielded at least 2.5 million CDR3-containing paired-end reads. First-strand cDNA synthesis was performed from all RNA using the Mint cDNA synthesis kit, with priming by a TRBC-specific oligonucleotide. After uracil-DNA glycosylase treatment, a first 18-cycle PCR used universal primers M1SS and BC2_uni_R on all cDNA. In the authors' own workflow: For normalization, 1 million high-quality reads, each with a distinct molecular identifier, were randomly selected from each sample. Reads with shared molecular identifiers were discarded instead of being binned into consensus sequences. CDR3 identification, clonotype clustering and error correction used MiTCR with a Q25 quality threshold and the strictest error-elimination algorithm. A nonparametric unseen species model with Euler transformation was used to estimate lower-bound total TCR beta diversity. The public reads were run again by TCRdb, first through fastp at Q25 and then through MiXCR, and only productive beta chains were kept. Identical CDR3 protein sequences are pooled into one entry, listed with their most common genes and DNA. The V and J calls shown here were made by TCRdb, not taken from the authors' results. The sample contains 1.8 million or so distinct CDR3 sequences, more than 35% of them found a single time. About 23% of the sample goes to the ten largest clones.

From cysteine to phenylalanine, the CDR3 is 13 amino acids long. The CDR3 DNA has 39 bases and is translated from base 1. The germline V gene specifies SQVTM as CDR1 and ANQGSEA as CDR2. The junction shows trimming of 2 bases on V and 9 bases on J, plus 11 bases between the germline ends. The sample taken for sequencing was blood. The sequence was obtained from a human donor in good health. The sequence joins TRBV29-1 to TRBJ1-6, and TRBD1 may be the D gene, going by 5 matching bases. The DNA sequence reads TGCAGCGTTGAAACGACGAGGGGTTCACCCCTCCACTTT. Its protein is CSVETTRGSPLHF.